A single sample is the source of the 7 T cell receptor beta chains below, sequenced in a study of cytomegalovirus exposure and HLA in healthy donors. A multiplex PCR was run with 60 Vbeta primers and 13 Jbeta primers. Data came from immunoSEQ multiplex PCR; TCRdb stores just in-frame clones and leaves some out. Recorded for this sample: tens of thousands of clones. The sequencing input was PBMCs. All receptors come from a female donor in good health and CMV-seronegative.

This chain connects TRBV7-9 to TRBJ2-3; the match to TRBD2 covers 12 bases. With 2 bases clipped from V and 1 base from J, the junction kept 4 bases outside the gene matches. Germline V CDR1 and CDR2: SEHNR, FQNEAQ (reference sequence). This CDR3 comprises 17 residues. Here the CDR3 reads CASSLSPSGGGTDTQYF. In DNA form, the CDR3 reads TGTGCCAGCAGCTTAAGCCCTAGCGGGGGGGGCACAGATACGCAGTATTTT.

The chain combines TRBV6-5 with TRBJ2-3; 7 bases match TRBD2. Germline CDR1 reads MNHEY; CDR2 reads SVGAGI. The CDR3 extends over 14 amino acids. V shed 2 bases and J 4 bases; nucleotides not matched to a gene: 3. CDR3 sequence: CASSYLAGADTQYF. Here the CDR3 DNA reads TGTGCCAGCAGTTACCTGGCGGGGGCAGATACGCAGTATTTT.

The chain has TRBV4-1 and TRBJ1-3; TRBD1 might be the D (5 bases). Germline V lookup: CDR1 MGHRA, CDR2 YSYEKL. This CDR3 has 16 residues. V was pared by 2 bases and J by 0 bases, with 11 bases between. The CDR3 protein is CASSQQGKTSGNTIYF. Here the CDR3 DNA reads TGCGCCAGCAGCCAACAGGGAAAAACCTCTGGAAACACCATATATTTT.

In nucleotides, the CDR3 is TGTGCCAGCAGCTTGTACTGGGCAGCCGACACTGAAGCTTTCTTT. This sequence encodes CASSLYWAADTEAFF. This chain joins TRBV5-6 and TRBJ1-1; D is ambiguous. The CDR3 runs to 15 residues. Germline assignment: CDR1 SGHDT and CDR2 YYEEEE. Trimming left V 1 base short and J 3 bases short, with 13 bases between. The full variable domain, its missing parts supplied by reference TRBV5-6 and TRBJ1-1, is DAGVTQSPTHLIKTRGQQVTLRCSPKSGHDTVSWYQQALGQGPQFIFQYYEEEERQRGNFPDRFSGHQFPNYSSELNVNALLLGDSALYLCASSLYWAADTEAFFGQGTRLTVV.

The V and J genes are TRBV9 and TRBJ1-3; possibly TRBD1 for D (5 bases). Trimming shortened V by 3 bases and J by 2 bases, and 21 bases separated the two germline ends. There are 18 residues in the CDR3. From germline, CDR1 is SGDLS and CDR2 YYNGEE. The CDR3 protein is CASSARQQALPPGNTIYF. In DNA, the CDR3 is TGTGCCAGCAGCGCGCGTCAACAGGCCCTACCGCCTGGAAACACCATATATTTT.

V is TRBV29-1 and J is TRBJ1-2; unclear D gene. The CDR3 spans 11 residues. Germline V gene data show CDR1 as SQVTM and CDR2 as ANQGSEA. The V end was cut by 2 bases, the J end by 4 bases, with 5 bases between. CDR3 nucleotide sequence: TGCAGCGTTGAACAGGTCTATGGCTACACCTTC. Amino acid sequence: CSVEQVYGYTF.

The chain has TRBV13 and TRBJ2-7; 7 bases fit TRBD2. The CDR3 has 14 amino acids. The V segment lost 5 bases and the J segment 1 base; nucleotides outside the gene matches: 5. In germline, CDR1 is PRHDT, CDR2 FYEKMQ (reference sequence). The CDR3 coding sequence is TGTGCCAGCAGCCTACCCGGGGGGTCCTACGAGCAGTACTTC. Encoded protein: CASSLPGGSYEQYF. Combining the CDR3 with reference TRBV13 and TRBJ2-7 gives the whole variable domain AAGVIQSPRHLIKEKRETATLKCYPIPRHDTVYWYQQGPGQDPQFLISFYEKMQSDKGSIPDRFSAQQFSDYHSELNMSSLELGDSALYFCASSLPGGSYEQYFGPGTRLTVT.